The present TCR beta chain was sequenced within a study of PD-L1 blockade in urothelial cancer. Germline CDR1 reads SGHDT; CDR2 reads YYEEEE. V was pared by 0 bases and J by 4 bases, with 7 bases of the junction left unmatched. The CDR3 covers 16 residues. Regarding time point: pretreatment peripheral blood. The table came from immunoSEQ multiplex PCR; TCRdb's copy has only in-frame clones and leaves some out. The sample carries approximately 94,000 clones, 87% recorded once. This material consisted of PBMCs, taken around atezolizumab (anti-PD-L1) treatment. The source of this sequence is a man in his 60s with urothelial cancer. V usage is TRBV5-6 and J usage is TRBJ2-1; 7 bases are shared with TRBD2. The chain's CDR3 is CASSLAGGRGYNEQFF. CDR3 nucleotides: TGTGCCAGCAGCTTGGCCGGCGGGAGAGGGTACAATGAGCAGTTCTTC.